This T cell receptor (beta chain) was captured by sequencing in a study of T cells in women clearing cervical HPV infection. Germline V CDR1 and CDR2: SGHDT, YYEEEE. CDR3 length: 12 residues. V gave up 4 bases and J gave up 7 bases; unmatched junction bases: 2. About this clone: The observed sequence ends 3 residues before the CDR3 terminus, with the missing tail filled in from the germline J gene.

Assay: immunoSEQ multiplex PCR; the TCRdb copy retains only in-frame clones and omits some. Recorded for this sample: more than 25,000 clones. The V and J genes are TRBV5-6 and TRBJ1-2; 9 bases align to TRBD1. The origin of this receptor is a woman aged 18 to 69 with a cervical HPV16 infection that either progressed to CIN3+ or cleared (not recorded which). Sequencing was done on a sample of blood buffy coat. Incomplete CDR3 DNA: TGTGCCAGCAGCCTGACAGGGGGTGGC. This translates into CASSLTGGG. The full CDR3 reads CASSLTGGGYTF.